The rows below give T cell receptor beta chains drawn from one sample of a study of CD8 T cells in ankylosing spondylitis. TCRdb fed the 5' RACE reads into MiXCR, producing one record per CDR3 protein. This sample has around 490,000 distinct CDR3 sequences, with 5.3% found just once. What was sequenced was blood, either unsorted or a sorted T cell fraction (not recorded which). These receptor sequences come from a male donor with ankylosing spondylitis. Each CDR3 is given with its conserved first and last residue. Fields, in order: J gene, clone size, D gene, V gene, CDR3 DNA, CDR3 protein. The D gene is left open where the match is weak. For some rows the clone size is stated as once, few or many, or as a class when expanded; others skip it.

J: TRBJ1-4; size: many; D: -; V: TRBV7-2; DNA: TGTGCCAGCAGCTCCCCCCCTTGGTACGGGGAAAAACTGTTTTTT; CDR3: CASSSPPWYGEKLFF
J: TRBJ1-1; size: many; D: -; V: TRBV12-3/TRBV12-4; DNA: TGTGCCAGCAGCTTAGAGTCCTACACTGAAGCTTTCTTT; CDR3: CASSLESYTEAFF
J: TRBJ2-1; size: -; D: TRBD2; V: TRBV7-6; DNA: TGTGCCAGCAGCAGACTAGCGGAGGTGAGGGGCAATGAGCAGTTCTTC; CDR3: CASSRLAEVRGNEQFF
J: TRBJ2-1; size: many; D: -; V: TRBV5-1; DNA: TGCGCCAGCAGCCAGAATATGTGGGACGTCTACAATGAGCAGTTCTTC; CDR3: CASSQNMWDVYNEQFF
J: TRBJ2-3; size: -; D: TRBD1; V: TRBV6-2/TRBV6-3; DNA: TGTGCCAGCAGCTACGCGACAGGGGGCGAGGATACGCAGTATTTT; CDR3: CASSYATGGEDTQYF
J: TRBJ2-5; size: few; D: TRBD1; V: TRBV5-1; DNA: TGCGCCAGCGGACCTTCCGGACAGGGAGAGACCCAGTACTTC; CDR3: CASGPSGQGETQYF
J: TRBJ1-1; size: many; D: -; V: TRBV5-5; DNA: TGTGCCAGCAGCTTGGGGGGAGGACTGAACACTGAAGCTTTCTTT; CDR3: CASSLGGGLNTEAFF
J: TRBJ1-1; size: -; D: -; V: TRBV28; DNA: TGTGCCAGCAGTACATTCGACAACACTGAAGCTTTCTTT; CDR3: CASSTFDNTEAFF
J: TRBJ2-1; size: -; D: -; V: TRBV28; DNA: TGTGCCAGCAGAACTTTTGGTGAGCAGTTCTTC; CDR3: CASRTFGEQFF
J: TRBJ1-4; size: many; D: -; V: TRBV20-1; DNA: TGCAGTGTTTGGCCGTTTAATGAAAAACTGTTTTTT; CDR3: CSVWPFNEKLFF
J: TRBJ1-2; size: many; D: -; V: TRBV4-3; DNA: TGCGCCAGCGCGAGAAGGGCAGGGGAGGAAAATCATGGCTACACCTTC; CDR3: CASARRAGEENHGYTF
J: TRBJ1-3; size: many; D: -; V: TRBV5-1; DNA: TGCGCCAGCAGCTTGGCCATTGGGGGCTCTGGAAACACCATATATTTT; CDR3: CASSLAIGGSGNTIYF
J: TRBJ2-3; size: many; D: -; V: TRBV20-1; DNA: TGCAGTGCTAGAGATTCGTACGGGAGAGGCACAGATACGCAGTATTTT; CDR3: CSARDSYGRGTDTQYF
J: TRBJ1-5; size: many; D: -; V: TRBV28; DNA: TGTGCCAGCAGCGTACCCGGTGCTAGCAATCAGCCCCAGCATTTT; CDR3: CASSVPGASNQPQHF
J: TRBJ1-2; size: many; D: -; V: TRBV13; DNA: TGTGCCAGCAGCTTAGAGGTAGGGATCGGAGACTATGGCTACACCTTC; CDR3: CASSLEVGIGDYGYTF
J: TRBJ2-5; size: many; D: TRBD2; V: TRBV20-1; DNA: TGCAGTGCGCCTTCCCGACTAGCGGGCCGAGGGGAGACCCAGTACTTC; CDR3: CSAPSRLAGRGETQYF
J: TRBJ1-2; size: many; D: -; V: TRBV11-2; DNA: TGTGCCAGCAGCTACAATATAGCCATGAACTATGGCTACACCTTC; CDR3: CASSYNIAMNYGYTF
J: TRBJ2-7; size: many; D: TRBD2; V: TRBV4-2; DNA: TGTGCCAGCAGCCAAGATGAGGGGACTAGCTACGAGCAGTACTTC; CDR3: CASSQDEGTSYEQYF
J: TRBJ2-7; size: many; D: -; V: TRBV6-2/TRBV6-3; DNA: TGTGCCAGCAGTTATGTGGCGGACTACGAGCAGTACTTC; CDR3: CASSYVADYEQYF
J: TRBJ2-7; size: many; D: TRBD1; V: TRBV7-6; DNA: TGTGCCAGCAGCTTAGATTCCGGGACAGGGGGTGGCGAGCAGTACTTC; CDR3: CASSLDSGTGGGEQYF
J: TRBJ2-1; size: many; D: -; V: TRBV18; DNA: TGTGCCAGCTCACCACCGAGCAGGGCTTCCTACAATGAGCAGTTCTTC; CDR3: CASSPPSRASYNEQFF
J: TRBJ1-2; size: many; D: TRBD1; V: TRBV6-2/TRBV6-3; DNA: TGTGCCAGCTCCGGGACAGAAAACTATGGCTACACCTTC; CDR3: CASSGTENYGYTF
J: TRBJ2-2; size: -; D: -; V: TRBV20-1; DNA: TGCAGTGCTAGATTTGGGGGGGGCGCCGGGGAGCTGTTTTTT; CDR3: CSARFGGGAGELFF
J: TRBJ2-7; size: many; D: -; V: TRBV7-2; DNA: TGTGCCAGCAGTAGGATCACAGAAAGCTACGAGCAGTACTTC; CDR3: CASSRITESYEQYF
J: TRBJ2-1; size: many; D: -; V: TRBV5-1; DNA: TGCGCCAGCTGCACAGGCTTTAGCTCCTACAATGAGCAGTTCTTC; CDR3: CASCTGFSSYNEQFF
J: TRBJ2-1; size: few; D: -; V: TRBV4-2; DNA: TGTGCCAGCAGCCAAGTCGGAGGGGACAATGAGCAGTTCTTC; CDR3: CASSQVGGDNEQFF
J: TRBJ2-7; size: many; D: TRBD2; V: TRBV11-2; DNA: TGTGCCAGCAGCTTAGTTGTAATAGCGGGGCTCTACGAGCAGTACTTC; CDR3: CASSLVVIAGLYEQYF
J: TRBJ1-4; size: many; D: -; V: TRBV7-2; DNA: TGTGCCAGCAGCTTCGGGACTCAGAGTGAAAAACTGTTTTTT; CDR3: CASSFGTQSEKLFF
J: TRBJ1-3; size: -; D: TRBD1; V: TRBV12-3/TRBV12-4; DNA: TGTGCCAGCAGTCCCGACGACAGGGCGTACACCATATATTTT; CDR3: CASSPDDRAYTIYF
J: TRBJ1-1; size: many; D: -; V: TRBV15; DNA: TGTGCCACCAGCAGAGCCACTGAAGCTTTCTTT; CDR3: CATSRATEAFF
J: TRBJ2-2; size: many; D: TRBD2; V: TRBV29-1; DNA: TGCAGCGTTGCGGCGGGAGCTGACGGGGAGCTGTTTTTT; CDR3: CSVAAGADGELFF
J: TRBJ1-1; size: many; D: -; V: TRBV15; DNA: TGTGCCACCAGCAGAGAGGCTAACGCCGGCCCCACTGAAGCTTTCTTT; CDR3: CATSREANAGPTEAFF
J: TRBJ2-1; size: few; D: TRBD1; V: TRBV5-1; DNA: TGCGCCAGCAGCTTTCAGACAGGGGGCTCCTACAATGAGCAGTTCTTC; CDR3: CASSFQTGGSYNEQFF
J: TRBJ2-3; size: many; D: TRBD2; V: TRBV29-1; DNA: TGCAGCGTTCTAGGGCCTAGCGGGGCTACAGATACGCAGTATTTT; CDR3: CSVLGPSGATDTQYF
J: TRBJ1-5; size: many; D: TRBD1; V: TRBV28; DNA: TGTGCCAGCAGTTTATGGACGACAGGGGATCAGCCCCAGCATTTT; CDR3: CASSLWTTGDQPQHF
J: TRBJ2-1; size: many; D: TRBD1; V: TRBV29-1; DNA: TGCAGCGTCCGGGACAGAAACTACAATGAGCAGTTCTTC; CDR3: CSVRDRNYNEQFF
J: TRBJ2-7; size: many; D: TRBD1; V: TRBV6-2/TRBV6-3; DNA: TGTGCCAGCAGTTATCGGGACAGGGGGCGGCGCGAGCAGTACTTC; CDR3: CASSYRDRGRREQYF
J: TRBJ2-1; size: many; D: TRBD2; V: TRBV7-8; DNA: TGTGCCAGCAGCCAAGGGGTAGTAGCGGGAACGAATGAGCAGTTCTTC; CDR3: CASSQGVVAGTNEQFF
J: TRBJ1-2; size: many; D: -; V: TRBV7-9; DNA: TGTGCCAGCAGCTTAGCCCTGGGACGTGGCTACACCTTC; CDR3: CASSLALGRGYTF
J: TRBJ2-2; size: many; D: -; V: TRBV11-1; DNA: TGTGCCAGCAGCCTACAGCACCGGGTCCAGGGTAACGGGGAGCTGTTTTTT; CDR3: CASSLQHRVQGNGELFF
J: TRBJ2-1; size: many; D: -; V: TRBV11-3; DNA: TGTGCCAGCAGCTTAGAGGCAGGGGTAAATGAGCAGTTCTTC; CDR3: CASSLEAGVNEQFF
J: TRBJ2-1; size: many; D: TRBD2; V: TRBV11-2; DNA: TGTGCCAGCAGTAGACTAGCGGGATTCGATGAGCAGTTCTTC; CDR3: CASSRLAGFDEQFF
J: TRBJ1-1; size: many; D: -; V: TRBV6-5; DNA: TGTGCCAGCAGGCGACATCCGGAAGAAGCTTTCTTT; CDR3: CASRRHPEEAFF
J: TRBJ2-5; size: many; D: TRBD2; V: TRBV11-2; DNA: TGTGCCAGCAGCGTGACTAGCGGGAGTGGCGATGAGACCCAGTACTTC; CDR3: CASSVTSGSGDETQYF
J: TRBJ2-5; size: many; D: TRBD2; V: TRBV5-1; DNA: TGCGCCAGCACCTTCAGCGGGAGTGGGGAGACCCAGTACTTC; CDR3: CASTFSGSGETQYF
J: TRBJ2-7; size: many; D: -; V: TRBV28; DNA: TGTGCCAGCAGAACTTCCGGGATTAGGTACGAGCAGTACTTC; CDR3: CASRTSGIRYEQYF
J: TRBJ2-1; size: many; D: -; V: TRBV5-1; DNA: TGCGCCAGCAGCTTGGCCGGGACACTCAACAATGAGCAGTTCTTC; CDR3: CASSLAGTLNNEQFF
J: TRBJ1-4; size: many; D: -; V: TRBV21-1; DNA: TGTGCCAGCAGCAAGCCGGGACTGTCCGAAAAACTGTTTTTT; CDR3: CASSKPGLSEKLFF
J: TRBJ2-7; size: many; D: TRBD1; V: TRBV27; DNA: TGTGCCAGCAGTCCGACAGGGGGCGAGCAGTACTTC; CDR3: CASSPTGGEQYF
J: TRBJ2-3; size: many; D: -; V: TRBV27; DNA: TGTGCCAGCAGAGGTGGCCTACAGCCCCTAGATACGCAGTATTTT; CDR3: CASRGGLQPLDTQYF
J: TRBJ2-3; size: -; D: -; V: TRBV7-2; DNA: TGTGCCAGCAGCTTACAAACCCTAAGCACAGATACGCAGTATTTT; CDR3: CASSLQTLSTDTQYF
J: TRBJ1-5; size: many; D: -; V: TRBV5-1; DNA: TGCGCCAGCAGCTCCACACCCCGAGGGGGCAATCAGCCCCAGCATTTT; CDR3: CASSSTPRGGNQPQHF
J: TRBJ1-5; size: many; D: -; V: TRBV6-1; DNA: TGTGCCAGCAGTGAAGCGTACGGGGGCGGAGGCAATCAGCCCCAGCATTTT; CDR3: CASSEAYGGGGNQPQHF
J: TRBJ2-7; size: many; D: -; V: TRBV5-5; DNA: TGTGCCAGCAGCTTGCAAAGACAGCCATACGAGCAGTACTTC; CDR3: CASSLQRQPYEQYF
J: TRBJ1-2; size: many; D: -; V: TRBV6-5; DNA: TGTGCCAGCAGTTACCGGGAGAAGGGGAACACTAACTATGGCTACACCTTC; CDR3: CASSYREKGNTNYGYTF
J: TRBJ1-1; size: many; D: TRBD1; V: TRBV7-9; DNA: TGTGCCAGCAGCCCCAGGGGGCAGCCGAACACTGAAGCTTTCTTT; CDR3: CASSPRGQPNTEAFF
J: TRBJ1-2; size: many; D: -; V: TRBV7-2; DNA: TGTGCCAGCAGCTTATCGGTCCTCCTTATAAGGGGTGGCTACACCTTC; CDR3: CASSLSVLLIRGGYTF
J: TRBJ1-5; size: many; D: -; V: TRBV29-1; DNA: TGCAGCGTTGAAGCAGGCAATCAGCCCCAGCATTTT; CDR3: CSVEAGNQPQHF
J: TRBJ1-2; size: -; D: TRBD1; V: TRBV5-1; DNA: TGCGCCAGCAGCTTGGATAGGACAGGTGGCTATGGCTACACCTTC; CDR3: CASSLDRTGGYGYTF
J: TRBJ2-7; size: many; D: TRBD2; V: TRBV4-3; DNA: TGCGCCAGCAGCCTCGGACTAGCGGTAGAGCAGTACTTC; CDR3: CASSLGLAVEQYF